The present entry profiles one T cell receptor (beta chain) with its context. What it recognizes is unknown. A multiplex PCR was run with 60 Vbeta primers and 13 Jbeta primers. Assay: immunoSEQ multiplex PCR; the TCRdb copy retains only in-frame clones and omits some. The sample holds 150,000 to 200,000 clones, around 83% seen once. This sample was taken from a study of cytomegalovirus exposure and HLA in healthy donors. Study conclusions and caveats: A later analysis reportedly found that, within productive TCRs, an Asian-associated ancestry cluster had fewer N-insertions than the mean observed across the approximately 600 donors. A highly shared variant cluster was judged a likely technical artifact.

Donors in the study were healthy people who gave bone marrow. This TCR derives from a man aged 50 to 59 in good health and CMV-seropositive. The sample consisted of PBMCs.

The CDR3 spells CAWRPGQANEKLFF. CDR3 in DNA: TGTGCCTGGAGACCGGGACAGGCTAATGAAAAACTGTTTTTT. This chain uses TRBV30 with TRBJ1-4, with 8 bases lining up with TRBD1. This CDR3 is built from 14 residues. Germline trimming cut 3 bases from V and 3 bases from J; bases unmatched to any gene: 3. Germline lookup yields CDR1 GTSNPN and CDR2 SVGIG (reference sequence).